This T cell receptor beta chain came from a study of blood T cell repertoires in COVID-19. Trimming cost V 4 bases and J 5 bases, with 15 bases left between them. The CDR3 runs 14 residues. CDR1 and CDR2 (germline): SGHRS, YFSETQ. This clone is deemed medium-sized (0.01 to 0.1%). Produced via immunoSEQ multiplex PCR; TCRdb's table is partial and in-frame only. The sample consists of around 190,000 clones, approximately 80% of them appearing once. The sequence was collected from a woman between 45 and 65 years old with active or convalescent COVID-19. The rearrangement joins TRBV5-1 to TRBJ2-5, with D hard to call. Sequencing was carried out using peripheral blood. This CDR3 is CASSPAMGVETQYF. The CDR3 bases are TGCGCCAGCAGCCCTGCAATGGGCGTGGAGACCCAGTACTTC.